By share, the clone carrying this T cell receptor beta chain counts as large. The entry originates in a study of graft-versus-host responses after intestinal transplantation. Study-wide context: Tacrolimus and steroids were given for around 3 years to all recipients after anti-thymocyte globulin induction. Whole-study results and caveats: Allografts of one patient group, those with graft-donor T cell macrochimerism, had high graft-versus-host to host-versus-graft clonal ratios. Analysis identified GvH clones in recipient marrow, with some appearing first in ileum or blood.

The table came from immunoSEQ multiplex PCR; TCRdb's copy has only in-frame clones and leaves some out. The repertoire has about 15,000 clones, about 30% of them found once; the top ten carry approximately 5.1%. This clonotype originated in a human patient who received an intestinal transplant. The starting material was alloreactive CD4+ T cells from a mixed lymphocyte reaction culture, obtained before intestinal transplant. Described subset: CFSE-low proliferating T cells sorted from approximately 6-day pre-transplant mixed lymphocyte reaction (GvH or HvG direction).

The CDR3 nucleotides are TGCGCCAGCAGCTTGTTCCAAGATCGAGGGCAGTTCTTC. Its translation is CASSLFQDRGQFF. The rearrangement links TRBV5-1 to TRBJ2-1; D ambiguous. The germline CDR1 and CDR2 sequences are SGHRS and YFSETQ. V dropped 1 base and J dropped 12 bases, with 14 bases sitting between them. CDR3 length equals 13 residues.